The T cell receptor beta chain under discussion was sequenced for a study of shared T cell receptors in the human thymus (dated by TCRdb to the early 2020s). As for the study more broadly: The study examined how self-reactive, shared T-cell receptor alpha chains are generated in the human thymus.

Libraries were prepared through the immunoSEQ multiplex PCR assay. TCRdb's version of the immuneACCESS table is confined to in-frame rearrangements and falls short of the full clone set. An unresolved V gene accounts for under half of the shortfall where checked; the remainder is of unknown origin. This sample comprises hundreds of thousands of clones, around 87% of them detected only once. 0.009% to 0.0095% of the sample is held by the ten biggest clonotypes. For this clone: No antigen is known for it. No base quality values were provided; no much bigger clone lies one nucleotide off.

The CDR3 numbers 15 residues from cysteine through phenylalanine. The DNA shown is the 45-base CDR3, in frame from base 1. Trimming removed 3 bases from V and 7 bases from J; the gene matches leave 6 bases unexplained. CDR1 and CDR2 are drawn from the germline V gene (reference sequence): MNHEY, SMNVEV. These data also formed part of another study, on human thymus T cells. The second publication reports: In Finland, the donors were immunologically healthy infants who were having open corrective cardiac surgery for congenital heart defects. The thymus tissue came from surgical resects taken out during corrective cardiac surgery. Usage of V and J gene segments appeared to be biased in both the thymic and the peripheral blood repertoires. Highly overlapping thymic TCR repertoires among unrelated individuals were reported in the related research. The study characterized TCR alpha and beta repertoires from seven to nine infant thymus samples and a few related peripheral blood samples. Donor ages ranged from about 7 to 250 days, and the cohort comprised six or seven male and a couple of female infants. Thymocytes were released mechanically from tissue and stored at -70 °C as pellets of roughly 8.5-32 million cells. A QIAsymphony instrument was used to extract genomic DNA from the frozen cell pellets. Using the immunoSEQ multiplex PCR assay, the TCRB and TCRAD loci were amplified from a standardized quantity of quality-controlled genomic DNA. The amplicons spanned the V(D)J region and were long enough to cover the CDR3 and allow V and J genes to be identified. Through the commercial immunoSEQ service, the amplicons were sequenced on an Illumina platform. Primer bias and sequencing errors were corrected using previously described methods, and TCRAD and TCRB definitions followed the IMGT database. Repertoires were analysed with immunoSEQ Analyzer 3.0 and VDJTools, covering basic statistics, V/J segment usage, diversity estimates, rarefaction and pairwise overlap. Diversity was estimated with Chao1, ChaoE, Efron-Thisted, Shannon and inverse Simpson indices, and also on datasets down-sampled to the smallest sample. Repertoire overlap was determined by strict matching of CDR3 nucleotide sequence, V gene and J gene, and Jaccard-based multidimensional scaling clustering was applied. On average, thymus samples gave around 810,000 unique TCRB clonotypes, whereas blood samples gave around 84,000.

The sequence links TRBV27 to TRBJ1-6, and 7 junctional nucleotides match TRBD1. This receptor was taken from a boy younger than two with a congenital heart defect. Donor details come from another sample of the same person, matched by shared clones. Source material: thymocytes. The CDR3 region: CASSFRDRLNSPLHF. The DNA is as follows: TGTGCCAGCAGTTTCCGGGACAGATTAAATTCACCCCTCCACTTT.